The 21 T cell receptor beta chains below were found in one sample sequenced in a study of metastatic and nonmetastatic thyroid tumors. Each patient went into thyroid surgery without having received any treatment. TCRdb reanalyzed the PCR reads via MiXCR. The sample shows 25,000 to 35,000 clones, less than 14% of them seen only once. The sample taken for sequencing was blood. These receptors were obtained from a female donor with papillary thyroid cancer or a benign thyroid nodule (not recorded which). Some clones in this sample may be carry-over from other donors' samples.

This clone has ten or more counts. This may arise from a read error, as a much more abundant clone is one base away. This chain links TRBV6-1 with TRBJ2-7; D possibly corresponds to TRBD1 (7 bases). CDR3 length: 12 amino acids. Germline V gives CDR1 MNHNS, CDR2 SASEGT. The CDR3 protein is CATGDRFYEQSF. The CDR3 region has the DNA TGTGCCACGGGGGACAGATTCTACGAGCAGTCCTTC.

At least ten counts were recorded for this clone. The CDR3 protein is CASSFTPTGLLNGYTF. CDR3 nucleotides: TGTGCCAGCAGTTTCACTCCGACAGGGCTCCTCAATGGCTACACCTTC. This rearrangement joins TRBV12-3 or TRBV12-4 to TRBJ1-2; 7 bases align to TRBD1. J was trimmed by 6 bases and V by 3 bases; bases with no gene match: 13. This CDR3 comprises 16 residues.

At least ten counts were recorded for this clone. One base away lies a much larger clone, so this may be a sequencing read error. This chain links TRBV11-2 with TRBJ2-1; 9 bases agree with TRBD2. CDR1 and CDR2 (germline): SGHAT, FQNNGV. The CDR3 spans 15 residues. J lost 6 bases, V lost 8 bases, and 11 bases had no gene match. CDR3 loop: CASGLRLAESNEQFF. Here the CDR3 DNA reads TGTGCCAGCGGCCTAAGACTAGCGGAATCCAATGAGCAGTTCTTC.

This clone has at least ten counts. V gene TRBV20-1 combines with J gene TRBJ1-2; 9 bases fit TRBD1. Trimming cost V 4 bases and J 4 bases; bases outside gene matches: 4. This CDR3 has 13 residues. Germline assignment: CDR1 DFQATT and CDR2 SNEGSKA (reference sequence). This CDR3 is CSATGTGSYGYTF. The CDR3 region has the DNA TGCAGTGCTACCGGGACAGGGTCCTATGGCTACACCTTC.

This clone has at least ten counts. The gene calls are TRBV7-2 and TRBJ2-7; TRBD2 agrees at 8 bases. CDR1 is SGHTA and CDR2 is FQGNSA in the germline V gene. V trimming: 10 bases; J trimming: 9 bases; junction bases outside the gene matches: 11. The CDR3 covers 12 residues. The CDR3 sequence: CATYYPREGQYF. For the CDR3, the DNA is TGTGCCACCTACTATCCCCGGGAGGGGCAGTACTTC.

By share, this clone counts as medium-sized. The chain couples TRBV19 to TRBJ2-1; D ambiguous. Trimming stripped 5 bases from V and 3 bases from J, with 8 bases between. The CDR3 sequence is 13 residues long. Germline loops: CDR1 LNHDA, CDR2 SQIVND (reference sequence). CDR3 nucleotides: TGTGCCAGTAGTCAATCCAACTACAATGAGCAGTTCTTC. Translated: CASSQSNYNEQFF.

This sequence joins TRBV7-9 and TRBJ2-7; possibly TRBD1 for D (5 bases). The V end lost 5 bases, the J end lost 0 bases, and 8 bases lay between the germline ends. The CDR3 contains 13 residues. Germline-derived CDR1 and CDR2 are SEHNR and FQNEAQ (reference sequence). The CDR3 coding sequence is TGTGCCAGCAGCCCGGACACCTCCTACGAGCAGTACTTC. Translated: CASSPDTSYEQYF.

This clone was seen ten or more times. The V gene is TRBV5-5, the J gene TRBJ2-2; tentatively, D is TRBD1 (6 bases). CDR1 is SGHKS and CDR2 is YYEKEE in the germline V gene (reference sequence). The CDR3 covers 16 residues. Trimming cost V 4 bases and J 5 bases, with 18 bases left between them. The CDR3 reads CASSPIHTRGTGELFF. CDR3 nucleotide sequence: TGTGCCAGCAGCCCCATTCATACTAGGGGGACCGGGGAGCTGTTTTTT.

The rearrangement uses TRBV24-1 and TRBJ2-2; 10 bases map to TRBD1. Per germline, CDR1 KGHDR and CDR2 SFDVKD. The V gene end was trimmed by 7 bases and the J gene end by 1 base; junction bases not matched to a gene: 2. The CDR3 is 15 residues long. The CDR3 nucleotides read TGTGCCACCAGAGGGGACAGGGGGAACACCGGGGAGCTGTTTTTT. This translates into CATRGDRGNTGELFF.

The chain has TRBV5-4 and TRBJ2-1; TRBD2 matches at 9 bases. Germline values: CDR1 SGHNT, CDR2 YYREEE (reference sequence). V was clipped by 3 bases and J by 8 bases; unmatched bases: 3. The CDR3 extends over 13 amino acids. CDR3 nucleotides: TGTGCCAGCAGCTCGACTAGCGGACATGAGCAGTTCTTC. It yields the protein CASSSTSGHEQFF.

The table lists this clone with many counts. V usage is TRBV7-2 and J usage is TRBJ2-5; TRBD2 might be the D (6 bases). V was clipped by 0 bases and J by 13 bases, with 9 bases between them. In germline, CDR1 is SGHTA, CDR2 FQGNSA. This CDR3 contains 11 residues. The CDR3 bases are TGTGCCAGCAGCTTAGCGGGGAGGCTGTACTTC. Translation gives CASSLAGRLYF.

In its sample, this clone was seen a few times. The rearrangement uses TRBV20-1 and TRBJ2-3, with 8 bases identical to TRBD1. CDR1 DFQATT and CDR2 SNEGSKA come from the germline V gene (reference sequence). The CDR3 is 15 amino acids. Losses at the gene ends were 3 bases for V and 2 bases for J; bases not matched to a gene: 7. This CDR3 reads CSARRRQGTTDTQYF. The CDR3 region has the DNA TGCAGTGCTAGGAGACGACAGGGGACCACAGATACGCAGTATTTT.

The table lists this clone with many counts. The V call is TRBV20-1, the J call TRBJ2-7, with 12 bases aligning to TRBD2. The germline V gene encodes CDR1 DFQATT and CDR2 SNEGSKA (reference sequence). The CDR3 is 14 amino acids. V shed 5 bases, J shed 2 bases, and the junction held 4 bases outside the gene matches. This chain's CDR3 is CSALLAGGTYEQYF. The CDR3 region has the DNA TGCAGTGCTTTACTAGCGGGAGGAACCTACGAGCAGTACTTC.

This clone was picked up a small number of times. The chain uses TRBV10-3 and TRBJ2-3; tentative D call: TRBD2 (6 bases). Germline V gene lookup returns CDR1 ENHRY and CDR2 SYGVKD. The CDR3 consists of 15 residues. Trimming stripped 7 bases from V and 1 base from J, with 15 bases between. The chain's CDR3 is CAIMDLGLRTDTQYF. The CDR3 DNA sequence: TGTGCCATCATGGATCTGGGACTCCGCACAGATACGCAGTATTTT.

The genes are TRBV11-2 and TRBJ2-1, with unresolved D. CDR1 is SGHAT and CDR2 is FQNNGV in the germline V gene. The CDR3 sequence is 12 residues long. V shed 1 base and J shed 10 bases, with 8 bases lying between them. The CDR3, as DNA: TGTGCCAGCAGCTTAGGAGGCGACGAGCAGTTCTTC. It yields the protein CASSLGGDEQFF. Full variable domain (rest looked up from reference TRBV11-2 and TRBJ2-1): EAGVAQSPRYKIIEKRQSVAFWCNPISGHATLYWYQQILGQGPKLLIQFQNNGVVDDSQLPKDRFSAERLKGVDSTLKIQPAKLEDSAVYLCASSLGGDEQFFGPGTRLTVL.

This clone is medium-sized. V is TRBV6-2 or TRBV6-3 and J is TRBJ1-5, with D maybe TRBD1 (5 bases). Per germline, CDR1 MNHEY and CDR2 SVGEGT. V was shortened by 4 bases and J by 0 bases, with 7 bases between the two germline ends. There are 14 residues in the CDR3. The chain's CDR3 is CASSLQGSNQPQHF. For the CDR3, the DNA is TGTGCCAGCAGTTTGCAGGGTAGCAATCAGCCCCAGCATTTT.

Many counts were recorded for this clone. The gene calls are TRBV6-5 and TRBJ2-7, with D perhaps given as TRBD1 or TRBD2 (6 bases each). V lost 6 bases, J lost 0 bases, and 9 bases lay in between. Germline CDR1 reads MNHEY; CDR2 reads SVGAGI. The CDR3 is 13 residues long. Here the CDR3 reads CASSKGGSYEQYF. The DNA of the CDR3 is TGTGCCAGCAGCAAGGGGGGCTCCTACGAGCAGTACTTC.

The chain uses TRBV9 and TRBJ1-2; D not certain. Germline V gene sequence: CDR1 SGDLS, CDR2 YYNGEE. Trimming took 2 bases from V and 5 from J, leaving 16 bases between them. The CDR3 runs 15 residues. The CDR3 here is CASSVDGGSGYGYTF. In DNA form, the CDR3 reads TGTGCCAGCAGCGTCGACGGAGGGAGTGGATATGGCTACACCTTC.

This clone was picked up a small number of times. The chain is built from TRBV2 and TRBJ2-7; no clear D. The germline CDR1 and CDR2 sequences are SNHLY and FYNNEI. The V and J ends lost 8 bases and 5 bases respectively, with 10 bases between them. The CDR3 runs to 11 residues. CDR3 sequence: CASSILNEQYF. The CDR3 nucleotides read TGTGCCAGCTCCATACTAAACGAGCAGTACTTC.

This clone was seen many times. This chain joins TRBV6-4 and TRBJ2-1; 7 positions agree with TRBD1. V lost 6 bases, J lost 8 bases, and 7 bases stayed unmatched. This CDR3 is built from 13 residues. Germline loops: CDR1 MRHNA, CDR2 SNTAGT. This CDR3 is CASSQGESDEQFF. The CDR3 DNA sequence: TGTGCCAGCAGCCAGGGGGAGTCGGATGAGCAGTTCTTC.

This clone has at least ten counts. The chain is built from TRBV5-4 and TRBJ2-2, with TRBD2 identical over 10 bases. V shed 4 bases and J 1 base; nucleotides not matched to a gene: 4. In germline, CDR1 is SGHNT, CDR2 YYREEE (reference sequence). The CDR3 covers 16 residues. In DNA form, the CDR3 reads TGTGCCAGCAGCGACAGGACTAGCGGGAACACCGGGGAGCTGTTTTTT. It yields the protein CASSDRTSGNTGELFF.